Presented here are 11 T cell receptor beta chains from one specimen sequenced in a study of tumor-infiltrating lymphocytes in primary liver carcinoma. For each extraction, RNA and DNA were obtained together from approximately 20-30 mg of unsorted bulk tissue. TCR beta cDNA was made from 400 to 600 ng total RNA with a constant-region primer. For TCR beta, libraries were produced by three nested multiplex PCR rounds using slightly modified ARM-PCR. Two initial PCR rounds of about 11 cycles each paired TRBV1-TRBV30 forward primers with a C-beta reverse primer. TCRdb reprocessed the multiplex PCR reads with MiXCR, giving one entry per CDR3 protein. The sample shows approximately 120,000 distinct CDR3 sequences, around 64% of them seen only once. Sequenced sample: liver tumor tissue from sampling region 3. The subset here: tumor region T3, left-lateral pole. These receptors were collected from a woman in her sixties with primary liver carcinoma and hepatitis B virus infection.

To note about this clonotype: One end of the junction is discordant with germline, which a read error may explain. This chain joins TRBV11-1 and TRBJ2-1, with 12 positions matching TRBD1. The CDR3 covers 20 residues. Germline V lookup: CDR1 SGHAT, CDR2 FQDESV (reference sequence). The CDR3 region is CASSSSTGTGGFSSYYEQLF. The CDR3 DNA reads TGTGCCAGCAGCTCCTCCACCGGGACAGGGGGCTTTAGCTCCTACTATGAGCAGCTCTTC.

This clonotype was picked up a small number of times. A much bigger clone sits one base away, suggesting this may be a read error. The CDR3 nucleotides read TGTGCCAGCAATGGCGGGAGCAATGAGCAGTTCTTC. Its protein product is CASNGGSNEQFF. V is TRBV6-2 or TRBV6-3 and J is TRBJ2-1; 7 bases match TRBD2. The CDR3 runs to 12 residues. With 7 bases clipped from V and 6 bases from J, the junction kept 3 bases outside the gene matches. Germline CDR1 is MNHEY and CDR2 is SVGEGT.

This clonotype has just a few counts. CDR3 nucleotides: TGCGCCAGCAGCTCCCCTGACAGCCCCTATGGCTACACCTTC. Its protein product is CASSSPDSPYGYTF. The chain has TRBV5-1 and TRBJ1-2, with TRBD1 as a possible D gene (5 bases). The CDR3 totals 14 residues. Deletions cut 3 bases from V and 4 bases from J, with 13 bases between. From germline, CDR1 is SGHRS and CDR2 YFSETQ. The full variable domain, its missing parts supplied by reference TRBV5-1 and TRBJ1-2, is KAGVTQTPRYLIKTRGQQVTLSCSPISGHRSVSWYQQTPGQGLQFLFEYFSETQRNKGNFPGRFSGRQFSNSRSEMNVSTLELGDSALYLCASSSPDSPYGYTFGSGTRLTVV.

This clonotype has a handful of counts. A read error is possible here, since a much larger clone lies one base away. V usage is TRBV29-1 and J usage is TRBJ2-7, with no clear D. Trimming removed 5 bases from V and 4 bases from J, with 9 bases in between. Germline CDR1 SQVTM, CDR2 ANQGSEA. This CDR3 has 11 amino acids. The CDR3 DNA is TGCAGCGTTAGGTTAGGATACGAGCAGTACTTC. Its translation is CSVRLGYEQYF.

Concerning this clonotype itself: One end of the junction does not line up with germline, which may come from a read error. This chain uses TRBV7-9 with TRBJ2-2; D is ambiguous. Germline V CDR1 and CDR2: SEHNR, FQNEAQ (reference sequence). The length of the CDR3 is 11 residues. Here the CDR3 DNA reads TGTGCCAGCGGCTCCACCGGAGAGCTGTTTTTT. Its translation is CASGSTGELFF.

Of note for this clonotype: This may be a read error: a much more frequent sequence differs by one nucleotide. V and J are TRBV12-3 or TRBV12-4 and TRBJ2-7; 7 nucleotides line up with TRBD1. CDR3 length equals 14 residues. CDR3 sequence: CASTRSGGTYERYF. Written as DNA, the CDR3 is TGTGCCAGCACCCGATCAGGGGGTACCTACGAGCGGTACTTC.

There are a few counts of this clonotype. The chain recombines TRBV7-9 with TRBJ2-7; no definite D call. The V end lost 1 base, the J end lost 5 bases, and 3 bases lay between the germline ends. The CDR3 runs to 11 residues. CDR1 is SEHNR, CDR2 FQNEAQ, per germline (reference sequence). In DNA form, the CDR3 reads TGTGCCAGCAGCTTAGAACACGAGCAGTACTTC. This encodes CASSLEHEQYF.

Of note for this clonotype: At one end, the junction sequence differs from germline, possibly due to a read error. The chain employs TRBV12-5 and TRBJ2-1; possible D gene TRBD2, 6 bases. The germline CDR1 and CDR2 sequences are LGHNT and FRNRAP. The CDR3 sequence is 14 residues long. As DNA, the CDR3 is TGTGCCAGTGATACAAAGCGGGTGAAGGATGAGCAGTTCTTC. It translates to CASDTKRVKDEQFF.

With regard to this clonotype: Since the CDR3 does not end with the conserved phenylalanine or tryptophan, this likely comes from a read error. The chain employs TRBV6-1 and TRBJ1-1; 7 bases line up with TRBD1. J lost 2 bases, V lost 6 bases, and 9 bases had no gene match. This CDR3 spans 15 amino acids. Looked up from germline, CDR1 is MNHNS and CDR2 is SASEGT. The CDR3 DNA follows: TGTGCCAGCAGGGGGACAGAGGCTTATAACACTGAAGCTTTCGTT. This translates into CASRGTEAYNTEAFV.

There are a few counts of this clonotype. Germline and junction disagree at one end, which may indicate a read error. This chain links TRBV11-2 with TRBJ1-6, with D hard to call. This CDR3 has 15 amino acids. In germline, CDR1 is SGHAT, CDR2 FQNNGV. This chain's CDR3 is CASSLDLWRNSPLHF. In DNA form, the CDR3 reads TGTGCCAGCAGCTTAGATCTATGGAGGAATTCACCTCTCCACTTT. The full variable domain, rest sourced from reference TRBV11-2 and TRBJ1-6, is EAGVAQSPRYKIIEKRQSVAFWCNPISGHATLYWYQQILGQGPKLLIQFQNNGVVDDSQLPKDRFSAERLKGVDSTLKIQPAKLEDSAVYLCASSLDLWRNSPLHFGNGTRLTVT.

A word on this clonotype: Mismatch with germline at one junction end may stem from a read error. V is TRBV28 and J is TRBJ2-7, with D unclear. Per the germline V gene, CDR1 is MDHEN and CDR2 is SYDVKM. The CDR3 length is 13 residues. CDR3 sequence (DNA): TGTGCCAGCAGCTCTACCCTCTCCCACGAGCAGTATTTC. It specifies CASSSTLSHEQYF.